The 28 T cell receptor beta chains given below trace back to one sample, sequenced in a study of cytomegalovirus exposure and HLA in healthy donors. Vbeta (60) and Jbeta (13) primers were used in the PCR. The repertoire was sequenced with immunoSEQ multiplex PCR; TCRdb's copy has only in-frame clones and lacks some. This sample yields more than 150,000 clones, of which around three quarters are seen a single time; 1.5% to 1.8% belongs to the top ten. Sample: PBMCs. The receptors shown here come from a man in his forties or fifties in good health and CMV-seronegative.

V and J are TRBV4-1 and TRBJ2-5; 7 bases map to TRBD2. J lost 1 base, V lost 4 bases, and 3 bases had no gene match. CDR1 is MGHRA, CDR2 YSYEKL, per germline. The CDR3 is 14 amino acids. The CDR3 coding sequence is TGCGCCAGCAGCCTTACTAGCGCCCAAGAGACCCAGTACTTC. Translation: CASSLTSAQETQYF.

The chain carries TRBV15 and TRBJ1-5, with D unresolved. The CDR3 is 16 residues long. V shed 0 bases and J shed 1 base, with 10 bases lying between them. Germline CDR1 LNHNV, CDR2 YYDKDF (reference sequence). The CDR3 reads CATSRDRGTSNQPQHF. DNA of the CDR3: TGTGCCACCAGCAGAGATCGAGGCACAAGCAATCAGCCCCAGCATTTT.

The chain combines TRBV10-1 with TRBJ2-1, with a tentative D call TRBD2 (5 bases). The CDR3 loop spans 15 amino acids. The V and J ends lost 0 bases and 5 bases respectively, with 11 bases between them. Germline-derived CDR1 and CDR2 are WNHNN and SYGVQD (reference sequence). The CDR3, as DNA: TGCGCCAGCAGTGAGTCAGGACTCCAAGACAATGAGCAGTTCTTC. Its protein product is CASSESGLQDNEQFF.

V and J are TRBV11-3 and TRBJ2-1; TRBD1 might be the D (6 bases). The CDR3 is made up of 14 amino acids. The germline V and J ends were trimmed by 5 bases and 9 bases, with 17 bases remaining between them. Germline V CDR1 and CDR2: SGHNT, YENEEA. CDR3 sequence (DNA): TGTGCCAGCAGCCACCCTCACAGGGCAAGTGAGCAGTTCTTC. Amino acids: CASSHPHRASEQFF.

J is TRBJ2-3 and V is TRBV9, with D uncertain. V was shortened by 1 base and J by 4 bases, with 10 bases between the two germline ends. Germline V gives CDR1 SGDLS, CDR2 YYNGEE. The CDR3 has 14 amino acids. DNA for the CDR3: TGTGCCAGCAGCGTAACCCAAGCCTCAGATACGCAGTATTTT. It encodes CASSVTQASDTQYF. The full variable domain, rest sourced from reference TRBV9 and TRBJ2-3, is DSGVTQTPKHLITATGQRVTLRCSPRSGDLSVYWYQQSLDQGLQFLIQYYNGEERAKGNILERFSAQQFPDLHSELNLSSLELGDSALYFCASSVTQASDTQYFGPGTRLTVL.

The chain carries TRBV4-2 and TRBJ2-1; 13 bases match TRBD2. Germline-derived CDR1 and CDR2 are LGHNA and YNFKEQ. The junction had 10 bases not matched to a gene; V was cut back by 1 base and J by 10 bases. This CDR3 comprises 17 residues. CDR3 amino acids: CASSQGPTSGRIGEQFF. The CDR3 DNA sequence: TGTGCCAGCAGCCAAGGACCGACTAGCGGGAGGATCGGGGAGCAGTTCTTC.

The CDR3 loop is CAIRQGLDSGNTIYF. The CDR3 DNA follows: TGTGCCATCAGGCAGGGGCTAGACTCTGGAAACACCATATATTTT. The chain recombines TRBV10-3 with TRBJ1-3; TRBD1 might be the D (6 bases). Per germline, CDR1 ENHRY and CDR2 SYGVKD. The CDR3 has 15 amino acids. Deletions cut 6 bases from V and 0 bases from J, with 12 bases between.

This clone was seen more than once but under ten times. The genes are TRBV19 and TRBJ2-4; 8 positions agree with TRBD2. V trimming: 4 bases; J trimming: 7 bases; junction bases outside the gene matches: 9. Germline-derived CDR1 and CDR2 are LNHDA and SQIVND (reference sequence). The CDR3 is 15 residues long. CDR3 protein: CASSTRREGGNIQYF. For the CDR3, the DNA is TGTGCCAGTAGTACCCGTCGGGAGGGGGGTAACATTCAGTACTTC.

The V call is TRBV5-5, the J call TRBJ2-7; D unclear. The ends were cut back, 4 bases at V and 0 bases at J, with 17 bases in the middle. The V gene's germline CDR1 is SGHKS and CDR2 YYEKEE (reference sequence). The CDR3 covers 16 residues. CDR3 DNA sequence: TGTGCCAGCAGCCCGAATGTCGGTTCCTTCTCCTACGAGCAGTACTTC. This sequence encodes CASSPNVGSFSYEQYF.

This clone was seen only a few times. CDR3 region: CASSLFSTGELFF. The CDR3, as DNA: TGTGCCAGCAGTTTATTCAGCACCGGGGAGCTGTTTTTT. The chain joins TRBV6-1 to TRBJ2-2; no reliable D call. The CDR3 is made up of 13 amino acids. The V and J ends lost 5 bases and 4 bases respectively, with 8 bases between them. Germline values: CDR1 MNHNS, CDR2 SASEGT.

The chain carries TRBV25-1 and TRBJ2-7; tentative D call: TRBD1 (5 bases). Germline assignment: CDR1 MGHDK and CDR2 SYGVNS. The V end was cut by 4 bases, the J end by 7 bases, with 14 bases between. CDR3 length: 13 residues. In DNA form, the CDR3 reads TGTGCCAGCAGTGGGGAAAGGGCAGGGGAGCAGTACTTC. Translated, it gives CASSGERAGEQYF.

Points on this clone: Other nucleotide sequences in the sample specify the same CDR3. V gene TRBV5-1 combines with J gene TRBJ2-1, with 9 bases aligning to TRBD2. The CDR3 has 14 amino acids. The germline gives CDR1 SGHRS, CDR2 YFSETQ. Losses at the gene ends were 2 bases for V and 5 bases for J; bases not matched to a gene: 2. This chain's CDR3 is CASSFLAGDNEQFF. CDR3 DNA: TGCGCCAGCAGCTTTTTAGCGGGAGACAATGAGCAGTTCTTC.

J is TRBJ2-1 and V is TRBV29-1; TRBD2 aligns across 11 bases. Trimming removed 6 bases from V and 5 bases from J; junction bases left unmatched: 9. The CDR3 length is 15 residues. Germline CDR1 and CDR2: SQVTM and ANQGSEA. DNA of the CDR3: TGCAGCGTGAGGTCCGGGACTAGCGGAAACAATGAGCAGTTCTTC. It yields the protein CSVRSGTSGNNEQFF.

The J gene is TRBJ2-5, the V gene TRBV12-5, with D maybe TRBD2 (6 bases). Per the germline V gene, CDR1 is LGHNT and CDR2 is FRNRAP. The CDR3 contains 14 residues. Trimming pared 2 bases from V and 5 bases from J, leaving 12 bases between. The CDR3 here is CASGLSTSGETQYF. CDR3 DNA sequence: TGTGCTAGTGGTTTGTCGACTAGTGGCGAGACCCAGTACTTC.

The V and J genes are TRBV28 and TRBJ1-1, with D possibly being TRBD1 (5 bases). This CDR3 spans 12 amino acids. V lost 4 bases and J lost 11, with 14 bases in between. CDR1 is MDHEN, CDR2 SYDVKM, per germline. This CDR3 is CASSSFRVQAFF. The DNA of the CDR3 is TGTGCCAGCAGTTCGTTCAGGGTGCAGGCTTTCTTT.

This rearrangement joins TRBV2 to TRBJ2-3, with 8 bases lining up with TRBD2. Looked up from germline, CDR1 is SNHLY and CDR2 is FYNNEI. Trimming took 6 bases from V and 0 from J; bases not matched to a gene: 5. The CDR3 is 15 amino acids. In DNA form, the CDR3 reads TGTGCCAGCAGCGGGGGGGGGTCTAGCACAGATACGCAGTATTTT. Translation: CASSGGGSSTDTQYF. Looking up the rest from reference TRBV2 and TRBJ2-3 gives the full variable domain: EPEVTQTPSHQVTQMGQEVILRCVPISNHLYFYWYRQILGQKVEFLVSFYNNEISEKSEIFDDQFSVERPDGSNFTLKIRSTKLEDSAMYFCASSGGGSSTDTQYFGPGTRLTVL.

This chain's CDR3 is CASSLIHSADTQYF. The CDR3 DNA reads as TGTGCCAGCAGCTTGATCCACTCCGCAGATACGCAGTATTTT. The chain combines TRBV5-8 with TRBJ2-3; no definite D call. Trimming took off 1 base at V and 4 bases at J, with 10 bases between the two ends. CDR1 is SGHTS, CDR2 YDEGEE, per germline. This CDR3 region has 14 residues.

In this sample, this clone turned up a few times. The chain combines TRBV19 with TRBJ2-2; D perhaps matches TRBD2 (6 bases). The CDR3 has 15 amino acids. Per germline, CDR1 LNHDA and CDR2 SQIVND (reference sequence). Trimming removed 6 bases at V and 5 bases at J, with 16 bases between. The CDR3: CASRGGWGLTGELFF. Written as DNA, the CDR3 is TGTGCCAGTAGGGGAGGTTGGGGACTTACCGGGGAGCTGTTTTTT.

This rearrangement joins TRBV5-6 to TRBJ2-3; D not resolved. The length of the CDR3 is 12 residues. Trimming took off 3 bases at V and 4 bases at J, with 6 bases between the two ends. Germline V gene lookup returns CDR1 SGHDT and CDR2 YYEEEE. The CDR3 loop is CASSSSADTQYF. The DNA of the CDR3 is TGTGCCAGCAGCTCGTCGGCAGATACGCAGTATTTT.

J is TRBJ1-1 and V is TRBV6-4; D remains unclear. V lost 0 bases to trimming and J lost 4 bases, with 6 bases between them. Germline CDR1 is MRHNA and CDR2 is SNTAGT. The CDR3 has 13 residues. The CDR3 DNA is TGTGCCAGCAGTGACTCACGAGGCACTGAAGCTTTCTTT. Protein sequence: CASSDSRGTEAFF.

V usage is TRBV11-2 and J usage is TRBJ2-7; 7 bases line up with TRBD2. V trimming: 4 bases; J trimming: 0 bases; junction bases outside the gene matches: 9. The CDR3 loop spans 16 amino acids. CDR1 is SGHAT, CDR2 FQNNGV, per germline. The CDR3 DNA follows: TGTGCCAGCAGCTCCGCTAGCGGCCCAAGCTCCTACGAGCAGTACTTC. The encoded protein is CASSSASGPSSYEQYF.

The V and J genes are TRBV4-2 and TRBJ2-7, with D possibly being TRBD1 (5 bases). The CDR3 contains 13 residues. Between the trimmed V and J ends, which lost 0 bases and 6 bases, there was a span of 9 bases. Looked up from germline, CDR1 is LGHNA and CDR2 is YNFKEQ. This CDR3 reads CASSQELRGEQYV. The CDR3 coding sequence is TGTGCCAGCAGCCAAGAATTAAGGGGCGAGCAGTACGTC.

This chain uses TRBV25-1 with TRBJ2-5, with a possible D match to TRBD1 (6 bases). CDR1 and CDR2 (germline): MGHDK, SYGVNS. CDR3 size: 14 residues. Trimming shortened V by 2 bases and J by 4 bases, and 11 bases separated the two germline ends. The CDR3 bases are TGTGCCAGCAGTGAACGGATAGGGGGAGAGACCCAGTACTTC. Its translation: CASSERIGGETQYF.

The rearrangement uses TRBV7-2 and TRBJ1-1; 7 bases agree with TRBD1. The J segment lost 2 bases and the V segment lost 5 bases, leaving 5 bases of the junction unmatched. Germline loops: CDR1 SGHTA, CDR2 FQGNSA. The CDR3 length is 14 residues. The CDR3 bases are TGTGCCAGCAGCCTAGGGGGCCAAAACACTGAAGCTTTCTTT. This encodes CASSLGGQNTEAFF.

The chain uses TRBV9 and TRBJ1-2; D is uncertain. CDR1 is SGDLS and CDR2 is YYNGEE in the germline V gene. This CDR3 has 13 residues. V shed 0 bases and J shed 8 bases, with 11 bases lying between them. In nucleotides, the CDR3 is TGTGCCAGCAGCGTAGAACAGAAGTACGGCTACACCTTC. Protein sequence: CASSVEQKYGYTF.

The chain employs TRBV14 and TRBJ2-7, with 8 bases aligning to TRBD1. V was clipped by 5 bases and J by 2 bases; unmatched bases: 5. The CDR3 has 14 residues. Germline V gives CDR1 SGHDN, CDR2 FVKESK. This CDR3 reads CASSYMDRAYEQYF. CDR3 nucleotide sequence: TGTGCCAGCAGCTATATGGACAGGGCCTACGAGCAGTACTTC.

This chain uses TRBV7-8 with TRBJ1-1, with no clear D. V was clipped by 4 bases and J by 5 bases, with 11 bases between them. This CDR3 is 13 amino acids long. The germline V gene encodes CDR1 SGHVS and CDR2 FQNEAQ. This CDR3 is CASSSLAGTEAFF. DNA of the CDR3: TGTGCCAGCAGCTCCTTAGCGGGGACTGAAGCTTTCTTT.

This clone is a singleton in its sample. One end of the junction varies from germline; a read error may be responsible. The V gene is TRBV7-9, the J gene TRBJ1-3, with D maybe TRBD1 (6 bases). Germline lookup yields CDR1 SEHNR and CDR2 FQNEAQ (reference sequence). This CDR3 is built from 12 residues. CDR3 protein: CSSSYRTDTIYF. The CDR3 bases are TGTTCCAGCAGCTACCGGACAGACACCATATATTTT.